Sequencing of this T cell receptor beta chain was carried out in a study of T-cell memory formation after mild COVID-19. The overall study: There were largely donor-specific TCR clusters.

Barcoded TCR alpha and TCR beta cDNA libraries with UMIs came from 5'RACE using constant-segment primers. TCRdb re-called the 5' RACE reads through MiXCR, storing one row per CDR3 protein. The table shows some 210,000 distinct CDR3 sequences, with over 9.5% occurring only once. This clonotype came up a few times. What it recognizes is unknown. CDR1 is SGHTA, CDR2 FQGNSA, per germline. The V and J ends lost 5 bases and 4 bases respectively, with 6 bases between them. This CDR3 region has 12 residues. The study's findings and limits: Second-wave clones peaking on day 37 lacked confirmed SARS-CoV-2 specificity.

This clonotype originated in a man between 18 and 29 years old who had mild COVID-19 (a few samples of this study predate the infection). Cell type and time point are not known. The sample taken for sequencing was PBMCs or a T cell subset sorted from them (not recorded which). The chain has TRBV7-2 and TRBJ2-1, with D uncertain. The DNA for the CDR3 is TGTGCCAGCAGCCCCAATTACAATGAGCAGTTCTTC. It is translated as CASSPNYNEQFF.